This passage covers 6 T cell receptor beta chains from one sample sequenced in a study of T cell responses to AZD1222 COVID-19 vaccine. Here immunoSEQ multiplex PCR was the method, and the copy in TCRdb shows in-frame clones only, minus some. The sample contains 85,000 to 130,000 clones, roughly 91% of which appear only once. The sample here was peripheral blood, taken on day 0 of AZD1222 vaccination. These receptors were taken from an adult in good health.

A single count supports this clone. V gene TRBV9 combines with J gene TRBJ2-5; the match to TRBD2 covers 10 bases. This CDR3 spans 15 amino acids. Germline V gene lookup returns CDR1 SGDLS and CDR2 YYNGEE. The V gene end was trimmed by 4 bases and the J gene end by 3 bases; junction bases not matched to a gene: 6. CDR3 in amino acids: CASSPLLAGKETQYF. CDR3 nucleotides: TGTGCCAGCAGCCCTCTACTAGCGGGGAAAGAGACCCAGTACTTC.

This chain connects TRBV3-1 (or the pseudogene TRBV3-2) to TRBJ1-4; 12 nucleotides line up with TRBD1. The CDR3 totals 16 residues. Germline loops: CDR1 LGHDT, CDR2 YNNKEL (reference sequence). The J segment lost 7 bases and the V segment lost 7 bases, leaving 10 bases of the junction unmatched. The CDR3 region has the DNA TGTGCCAGCACCGCGGGACAGGGGGCGGTGAGTGAAAAACTGTTTTTT. This translates into CASTAGQGAVSEKLFF.

The rearrangement uses TRBV21-1 and TRBJ1-3. TRBV21-1 is a listed pseudogene. CDR3 length: 15 residues. The chain's CDR3 is CASSKEIGTGNTIYF. In nucleotides, the CDR3 is TGTGCCAGCAGCAAAGAAATTGGAACTGGAAACACCATATATTTT.

The chain carries TRBV28 and TRBJ1-2, with D hard to call. The V end was cut by 5 bases, the J end by 8 bases, with 15 bases between. This CDR3 region has 13 residues. CDR1 and CDR2 from the germline V gene are MDHEN and SYDVKM. The CDR3 DNA follows: TGTGCCAGCAGTACCGGTCCGTTGAGGGGCTACACCTTC. Its protein product is CASSTGPLRGYTF.

The genes are TRBV19 and TRBJ1-2; D is ambiguous. The CDR3 has 16 residues. Trimming cost V 6 bases and J 0 bases, with 17 bases left between them. Germline V gene lookup returns CDR1 LNHDA and CDR2 SQIVND (reference sequence). CDR3 residues: CASSQYTAAPNYGYTF. The DNA of the CDR3 is TGTGCCAGTAGCCAGTATACGGCCGCCCCTAACTATGGCTACACCTTC. Full variable domain (outside the CDR3, taken from reference TRBV19 and TRBJ1-2): DGGITQSPKYLFRKEGQNVTLSCEQNLNHDAMYWYRQDPGQGLRLIYYSQIVNDFQKGDIAEGYSVSREKKESFPLTVTSAQKNPTAFYLCASSQYTAAPNYGYTFGSGTRLTVV.

This clone was counted between two and nine times. The chain combines TRBV7-9 with TRBJ2-1, with D unclear. V was trimmed by 5 bases and J by 6 bases, leaving 8 bases between them. The CDR3 covers 12 residues. Germline CDR1 SEHNR, CDR2 FQNEAQ (reference sequence). The CDR3 region is CASSPSANEQFF. The CDR3 nucleotides read TGTGCCAGCAGCCCGTCGGCCAATGAGCAGTTCTTC.